What follows are 8 T cell receptor beta chains derived from one specimen sequenced in a study of CD8 T cells in Susac syndrome. An amount of RNA that ranged from roughly 0.45 to 1 ug was reverse transcribed with random hexamers. TCRdb redid the calling of the immunoSEQ multiplex PCR reads with MiXCR, one entry per CDR3 protein. The table has over 200,000 distinct CDR3 sequences, roughly 94% seen once. The specimen sequenced was CD4+ T cells from PBMCs. These TCRs come from a human donor with multiple sclerosis.

The chain carries TRBV7-2 and TRBJ2-6, with TRBD2 identical over 7 bases. The germline V gene has CDR1 SGHTA and CDR2 FQGNSA. The CDR3 has 16 amino acids. V lost 4 bases to trimming and J lost 2 bases; unmatched junction nucleotides: 5. CDR3 sequence (DNA): TGTGCCAGCAGCTCCACCGCGGGGGCTGGGGCCAACGTCCTGACTTTC. Amino acid sequence: CASSSTAGAGANVLTF.

V usage is TRBV27 and J usage is TRBJ2-3; TRBD2 aligns across 12 bases. Germline loops: CDR1 MNHEY, CDR2 SMNVEV (reference sequence). The CDR3 length is 15 residues. Germline trimming cut 5 bases from V and 2 bases from J; bases unmatched to any gene: 2. CDR3 in DNA: TGTGCCAGCAGTCTAGCGGGGGGGCACACAGATACGCAGTATTTT. This sequence encodes CASSLAGGHTDTQYF.

The rearrangement links TRBV7-9 to TRBJ2-7, with D possibly called TRBD1 or TRBD2 (5 bases each). V was trimmed by 5 bases and J by 5 bases, leaving 19 bases between them. The CDR3 loop spans 15 amino acids. CDR1 and CDR2 from the germline V gene are SEHNR and FQNEAQ (reference sequence). The CDR3: CASSASGPRAHEQYV. CDR3 nucleotides: TGTGCCAGCAGCGCTTCGGGACCCAGAGCCCACGAGCAGTACGTC.

Regarding this clonotype: Sequence at one end of the junction differs from germline and may be a read error. In DNA, the CDR3 is TGTGCTAGCAGCTCTACGGTAGCCGGGGAGCTGTTTTTT. Amino acids: CASSSTVAGELFF. V gene TRBV7-7 combines with J gene TRBJ2-2, with unresolved D. The CDR3 is 13 amino acids. Germline CDR1 SSHAT, CDR2 FNYEAQ (reference sequence).

The chain couples TRBV7-2 to TRBJ2-5, with 7 nucleotides matching TRBD2. Trimming removed 5 bases from V and 4 bases from J; junction bases left unmatched: 7. The CDR3 sequence is 14 residues long. The germline V gene has CDR1 SGHTA and CDR2 FQGNSA. Here the CDR3 reads CASSAGGKGETQYF. As DNA, the CDR3 is TGTGCCAGCAGCGCCGGGGGGAAAGGAGAGACCCAGTACTTC.

The chain is built from TRBV12-3 or TRBV12-4 and TRBJ1-5; no reliable D call. The CDR3 has 12 residues. V lost 5 bases, J lost 6 bases, and 8 bases lay in between. The chain's CDR3 is CASSPHAQPQHF. The CDR3, as DNA: TGTGCCAGCAGTCCTCACGCTCAGCCCCAGCATTTT.

The rearrangement uses TRBV6-5 and TRBJ2-7; D ambiguous. This CDR3 region has 12 residues. V lost 6 bases, J lost 5 bases, and 11 bases lay in between. Germline values: CDR1 MNHEY, CDR2 SVGAGI. In DNA, the CDR3 is TGTGCCAGCAGCAAACCCAACAACGAGCAGTACTTC. It yields the protein CASSKPNNEQYF.

The rearrangement joins TRBV7-2 to TRBJ2-1; possibly TRBD2 for D (6 bases). The CDR3 totals 14 residues. Trimming pared 3 bases from V and 4 bases from J, leaving 10 bases between. The germline V gene has CDR1 SGHTA and CDR2 FQGNSA. In DNA form, the CDR3 reads TGTGCCAGCAGCTTTCTGCGGGATTACAATGAGCAGTTCTTC. Translated: CASSFLRDYNEQFF.